This entry lists 22 T cell receptor beta chains sequenced from one sample in a study of blood T cell repertoires in COVID-19. Profiled with immunoSEQ multiplex PCR; TCRdb holds only in-frame clones, not every one. Here the sample spans 180,000 or so clones, 75% to 90% being singletons. Sample: peripheral blood. Every receptor here comes from a woman aged 60-70 years with acute or convalescent COVID-19.

The V gene is TRBV9, the J gene TRBJ2-2; perhaps TRBD2 as D (5 bases). The germline gives CDR1 SGDLS, CDR2 YYNGEE. Between the trimmed V and J ends, which lost 3 bases and 4 bases, there was a span of 7 bases. The CDR3 has 13 amino acids. CDR3 residues: CASSGGGTGELFF. In nucleotides, the CDR3 is TGTGCCAGCAGCGGCGGAGGCACCGGGGAGCTGTTTTTT. The full variable domain, with the rest looked up from reference TRBV9 and TRBJ2-2, is DSGVTQTPKHLITATGQRVTLRCSPRSGDLSVYWYQQSLDQGLQFLIQYYNGEERAKGNILERFSAQQFPDLHSELNLSSLELGDSALYFCASSGGGTGELFFGEGSRLTVL.

The V gene is TRBV15, the J gene TRBJ2-5; 10 bases line up with TRBD2. Germline CDR1 reads LNHNV; CDR2 reads YYDKDF (reference sequence). V dropped 0 bases and J dropped 6; count of bases not matched to a gene: 13. The CDR3 is 18 residues long. CDR3 DNA: TGTGCCACCAGCAGAGATAAATTGCTAGCGGGAGTGAGAAAGACCCAGTACTTC. This encodes CATSRDKLLAGVRKTQYF.

The chain joins TRBV7-2 to TRBJ1-1; D possibly corresponds to TRBD1 (5 bases). The CDR3 is 14 amino acids. Trimming stripped 3 bases from V and 4 bases from J, with 12 bases between. The germline CDR1 and CDR2 sequences are SGHTA and FQGNSA. Written as DNA, the CDR3 is TGTGCCAGCAGCTTCCCCGGAGGGGCCACTGAAGCTTTCTTT. Its translation is CASSFPGGATEAFF.

This sequence joins TRBV27 and TRBJ2-1; 10 nucleotides align to TRBD1. The V segment lost 7 bases and the J segment 7 bases; nucleotides outside the gene matches: 4. Germline V gives CDR1 MNHEY, CDR2 SMNVEV (reference sequence). CDR3 size: 13 residues. CDR3 amino acids: CASTGQGVNEQFF. In nucleotides, the CDR3 is TGTGCCAGCACCGGACAGGGGGTAAATGAGCAGTTCTTC.

The chain employs TRBV20-1 and TRBJ2-3, with unresolved D. The V end lost 6 bases, the J end lost 5 bases, and 6 bases lay between the germline ends. CDR1 and CDR2 from the germline V gene are DFQATT and SNEGSKA (reference sequence). The length of the CDR3 is 10 residues. CDR3 nucleotide sequence: TGCAGTGCCTCTATAGATACGCAGTATTTT. This sequence encodes CSASIDTQYF.

The chain uses TRBV2 and TRBJ2-1, with TRBD2 matching over 10 bases. Losses at the gene ends were 3 bases for V and 10 bases for J; bases not matched to a gene: 9. Germline V CDR1 and CDR2: SNHLY, FYNNEI. This CDR3 has 15 amino acids. The CDR3 region has the DNA TGTGCCAGCAGTGATCTACTAGCGGGAAAAGGGGAGCAGTTCTTC. Protein sequence: CASSDLLAGKGEQFF.

The rearrangement links TRBV6-5 to TRBJ2-7, with 8 bases identical to TRBD2. CDR1 and CDR2 from the germline V gene are MNHEY and SVGAGI. The CDR3 has 15 amino acids. J lost 3 bases, V lost 4 bases, and 8 bases had no gene match. The CDR3 DNA sequence: TGTGCCAGCAGTTCCGGGACCGCGGGAGGCTACGAGCAGTACTTC. Translation: CASSSGTAGGYEQYF.

Details on this clone: Other DNA sequences in this specimen translate into the identical CDR3. The chain is built from TRBV9 and TRBJ1-2; TRBD1 matches 7 bases. V lost 0 bases to trimming and J lost 2 bases; unmatched junction nucleotides: 1. Germline V gene data show CDR1 as SGDLS and CDR2 as YYNGEE. This CDR3 contains 14 residues. CDR3 bases: TGTGCCAGCAGCGTAGGACAGGGAAACTATGGCTACACCTTC. Translated: CASSVGQGNYGYTF. The full variable domain, completed using reference TRBV9 and TRBJ1-2, is DSGVTQTPKHLITATGQRVTLRCSPRSGDLSVYWYQQSLDQGLQFLIQYYNGEERAKGNILERFSAQQFPDLHSELNLSSLELGDSALYFCASSVGQGNYGYTFGSGTRLTVV.

The J gene is TRBJ1-1, the V gene TRBV19, with D unclear. V was shortened by 6 bases and J by 1 base, with 9 bases between the two germline ends. The CDR3 is 13 residues long. The V gene's germline CDR1 is LNHDA and CDR2 SQIVND (reference sequence). CDR3 sequence reads: CASSPLANTEAFF. Here the CDR3 DNA reads TGTGCCAGTAGCCCGCTAGCGAACACTGAAGCTTTCTTT.

The rearrangement joins TRBV27 to TRBJ2-2; TRBD1 agrees at 7 bases. CDR3 size: 15 residues. CDR1 and CDR2 (germline): MNHEY, SMNVEV (reference sequence). Trimming removed 0 bases from V and 5 bases from J; junction bases left unmatched: 3. The CDR3 DNA is TGTGCCAGCAGTTTATCCACGACAGGGACCGGGGAGCTGTTTTTT. Its translation: CASSLSTTGTGELFF.

The table lists this clone with a count of one. V usage is TRBV14 and J usage is TRBJ1-6; no clear D gene. V lost 0 bases and J lost 9, with 12 bases in between. The CDR3 spans 15 residues. Germline V lookup: CDR1 SGHDN, CDR2 FVKESK. CDR3 coding DNA: TGTGCCAGCAGCCAAGAACGAGGATTTGGTTCACCCCTCCACTTT. Translated, it gives CASSQERGFGSPLHF.

This chain links TRBV29-1 with TRBJ1-2; D perhaps matches TRBD1 (5 bases). CDR1 is SQVTM and CDR2 is ANQGSEA in the germline V gene. This CDR3 contains 14 residues. V lost 4 bases, J lost 8 bases, and 20 bases lay in between. CDR3 nucleotides: TGCAGCGTTGGCGGGGGGGACGGGTTTCGCGGCTACACCTTC. It yields the protein CSVGGGDGFRGYTF.

In nucleotides, the CDR3 is TGTGCCATCAGTCCTCGAGGGCTAGCGGAAAATGAGCAGTTCTTC. This gives the protein CAISPRGLAENEQFF. The chain combines TRBV10-3 with TRBJ2-1, with TRBD2 matching over 7 bases. J lost 7 bases, V lost 5 bases, and 11 bases had no gene match. Germline CDR1 ENHRY, CDR2 SYGVKD. This CDR3 spans 15 amino acids.

J is TRBJ2-2 and V is TRBV2; D possibly corresponds to TRBD2 (6 bases). The CDR3 is made up of 14 amino acids. The V gene lost 3 bases and the J gene lost 4 bases, with 9 bases spanning the gap. Looked up from germline, CDR1 is SNHLY and CDR2 is FYNNEI. CDR3 sequence: CASSEGTVTGELFF. CDR3 DNA: TGTGCCAGCAGTGAGGGGACTGTCACCGGGGAGCTGTTTTTT.

The V call is TRBV14, the J call TRBJ2-2; D is possibly TRBD2 (5 bases). The CDR3 runs to 16 residues. Between the trimmed V and J ends, which lost 4 bases and 3 bases, there was a span of 15 bases. CDR1 and CDR2 from the germline V gene are SGHDN and FVKESK. CDR3 nucleotides: TGTGCCAGCAGCCGGCTGGATAGCGCCGACACCGGGGAGCTGTTTTTT. Its protein is CASSRLDSADTGELFF.

The chain recombines TRBV5-5 with TRBJ1-5; 11 bases match TRBD1. This CDR3 has 16 amino acids. The V gene's germline CDR1 is SGHKS and CDR2 YYEKEE (reference sequence). Trimming at V came to 0 bases and at J to 4 bases, leaving 3 bases not matched to a gene. The CDR3 DNA follows: TGTGCCAGCAGCTTGGGAGGGACAGGGGGAAATCAGCCCCAGCATTTT. Its translation: CASSLGGTGGNQPQHF.

The CDR3 DNA is TGTGCCAGCAGGACCGGGACAGTGAACACCGGGGAGCTGTTTTTT. Amino acid sequence: CASRTGTVNTGELFF. The rearrangement links TRBV7-2 to TRBJ2-2; 7 bases map to TRBD1. Germline values: CDR1 SGHTA, CDR2 FQGNSA. The V and J ends lost 6 bases and 1 base, in that order; junction bases with no gene match: 5. This CDR3 comprises 15 residues.

The CDR3 DNA reads as TGTGCCAGTAGTAGGGACAGTCTGAACACTGAAGCTTTCTTT. This codes for CASSRDSLNTEAFF. The chain recombines TRBV19 with TRBJ1-1; 7 bases fit TRBD1. The germline gives CDR1 LNHDA, CDR2 SQIVND (reference sequence). V lost 4 bases, J lost 0 bases, and 2 bases stayed unmatched. This CDR3 has 14 amino acids.

The gene calls are TRBV28 and TRBJ1-4; TRBD1 might be the D (5 bases). Trimming left V 5 bases short and J 5 bases short, with 15 bases between. The CDR3 sequence is 15 residues long. Germline assignment: CDR1 MDHEN and CDR2 SYDVKM. The CDR3 nucleotides read TGTGCCAGCAGTCTTGTAGGGGATCGAAATGAAAAACTGTTTTTT. Residues: CASSLVGDRNEKLFF.

The rearrangement links TRBV28 to TRBJ1-4; the match to TRBD1 covers 7 bases. CDR1 is MDHEN and CDR2 is SYDVKM in the germline V gene. The V and J ends lost 6 bases and 7 bases, in that order; junction bases with no gene match: 8. This CDR3 has 14 residues. CDR3: CASRLTGRVEKLFF. The CDR3 DNA reads TGTGCCAGCAGGTTGACAGGGCGGGTTGAAAAACTGTTTTTT. Looking up the rest from reference TRBV28 and TRBJ1-4 gives the full variable domain: DVKVTQSSRYLVKRTGEKVFLECVQDMDHENMFWYRQDPGLGLRLIYFSYDVKMKEKGDIPEGYSVSREKKERFSLILESASTNQTSMYLCASRLTGRVEKLFFGSGTQLSVL.

The chain joins TRBV9 to TRBJ2-3; TRBD2 aligns across 9 bases. With 3 bases clipped from V and 4 bases from J, the junction kept 9 bases outside the gene matches. The CDR3 is made up of 16 amino acids. The germline V gene has CDR1 SGDLS and CDR2 YYNGEE. This chain's CDR3 is CASSALSGRLADTQYF. The CDR3 nucleotides are TGTGCCAGCAGCGCCCTTAGCGGGAGATTGGCAGATACGCAGTATTTT.

The genes are TRBV11-2 and TRBJ2-3; D is possibly TRBD1 (6 bases). The V end lost 0 bases, the J end lost 1 base, and 14 bases lay between the germline ends. CDR1 is SGHAT and CDR2 is FQNNGV in the germline V gene. There are 17 residues in the CDR3. CDR3: CASSLDRGTAGTDTQYF. The CDR3 DNA reads as TGTGCCAGCAGCTTAGATAGGGGGACGGCTGGCACAGATACGCAGTATTTT.